Below, one TCR beta chain is given with its context. This sample was included in a study of blood T cell repertoires in COVID-19. Study-level information: Acute-phase and convalescent COVID-19 samples originated in the United States, Italy and Spain. PBMCs, B-cell-depleted T cells, or T cells provided the cDNA or gDNA that made up the material.

In the original workflow: Nucleated cell number was recorded as an estimate derived from reference gene primer amplification. Repertoires were generated with immunoSEQ multiplex PCR, while TCRdb's copy carries only in-frame clones and drops some. V, J and clone size reflect that table, while D and trimming were determined from the DNA. The sample shows some 100,000 clones, 70% to 90% of them seen only once. Source material: peripheral blood. The TCR sequence derives from a human donor in a cohort sampled during active COVID-19.

The CDR3 reads CASSFGTGENTEAFF. Written as DNA, the CDR3 is TGCGCCAGCAGCTTTGGGACAGGGGAAAACACTGAAGCTTTCTTT. The chain employs TRBV5-1 and TRBJ1-1, with 10 bases aligning to TRBD1. Germline V gene lookup returns CDR1 SGHRS and CDR2 YFSETQ. V shed 2 bases and J 2 bases; nucleotides not matched to a gene: 3. This CDR3 has 15 amino acids.